These T cell receptor beta chains were read from a single sample in a study of shared clonotypes between healthy human individuals. Generated by immunoSEQ multiplex PCR, the TCRdb table keeps only in-frame clones and is missing some. The sample consists of approximately 2.1 million clones, approximately 95% of them appearing once. The material sequenced was naive CD4+ T cells from PBMCs. These receptors came from a man younger than 30 in good health. Some clones in this sample may be carry-over from other donors' samples. Each CDR3 is given with its conserved first and last residue. A D gene is named only where the DNA matches it firmly. The listing skips clone size in some rows; elsewhere it reads once, few, many or a size class.

>.|TRBV27|TRBD1|TRBJ2-7
TGTGCCAGCAGTTCCCGCCGGGACAGGGGGCGTCGCGAGCAGTACTTC
CASSSRRDRGRREQYF
>.|TRBV18|.|TRBJ1-4
TGTGCCAGCTCACCACCGGCTAATGAAAAACTGTTTTTT
CASSPPANEKLFF
>.|TRBV11-3|.|TRBJ2-3
TGTGCCAGCAGCTTACAAAGCACAGATACGCAGTATTTT
CASSLQSTDTQYF
>.|TRBV6-1|.|TRBJ1-1
TGTGCCAGCAGGGAGCGACAGGTGGGGAACACTGAAGCTTTCTTT
CASRERQVGNTEAFF
>few|TRBV5-1|TRBD2|TRBJ2-1
TGCGCCAGCAGCTCCGGGACTAGCGGTTACAATGAGCAGTTCTTC
CASSSGTSGYNEQFF
>once|TRBV5-4|.|TRBJ1-6
TGTGCCAGCAGCTTGGAACAACTTAATTCACCCCTCCACTTT
CASSLEQLNSPLHF
>.|TRBV4-3|TRBD2|TRBJ2-3
TGCGCCAGCAACTTAGCGGGAGGCCGGGATACGCAGTATTTT
CASNLAGGRDTQYF
>.|TRBV5-4|TRBD1|TRBJ2-4
TGTGCCATCCCGGGACAGGGGGCCATTCAGTACTTC
CAIPGQGAIQYF
>few|TRBV19|.|TRBJ2-5
TGTGCCAGTAGTATTACGGGAGTGGGGGAGACCCAGTACTTC
CASSITGVGETQYF
>.|TRBV4-1|.|TRBJ1-5
TGCGCCAGCAGCCGGTGGGAGGGCGCGAACAATCAGCCCCAGCATTTT
CASSRWEGANNQPQHF
>.|TRBV11-2|TRBD1|TRBJ1-1
TGTGCCAGCAGCCCGGACAGGGACACTGAAGCTTTCTTT
CASSPDRDTEAFF
>.|TRBV18|TRBD2|TRBJ2-1
TGTGCCAGCTCACACGGACTAGCGGCTCGAGTGGGGAATGAGCAGTTCTTC
CASSHGLAARVGNEQFF
>.|TRBV18|TRBD2|TRBJ2-1
TGTGCCAGCTCACAGAGCGGGACTAGCGGGAATGAGCAGTTCTTC
CASSQSGTSGNEQFF
>.|TRBV5-8|.|TRBJ2-5
TGTGCCAGCAGCTACCGACAGTCTCAAGAGACCCAGTACTTC
CASSYRQSQETQYF
>.|TRBV7-9|.|TRBJ1-4
TGTGCCAGCAGCCCGGAACCTGGAACTAATGAAAAACTGTTTTTT
CASSPEPGTNEKLFF
>.|TRBV7-2|.|TRBJ1-5
TGTGCCAGCAGCTTCCACAGGGCCCAGCCCCAGCATTTT
CASSFHRAQPQHF
>.|TRBV5-6|TRBD2|TRBJ2-1
TGTGCCAGCAGCTCTTTAGCGGGAGGGGGCAATGAGCAGTTCTTC
CASSSLAGGGNEQFF
>.|TRBV28|.|TRBJ1-1
TGTGCCAGCAGGGAAGACATGGGGCCGGGGACTGAAGCTTTCTTT
CASREDMGPGTEAFF
>.|TRBV5-6|TRBD1|TRBJ2-7
TGTGCCAGCAGCTTGGGACAGGGGCGAGAGCAGTACTTC
CASSLGQGREQYF
>.|TRBV7-2|TRBD1|TRBJ1-1
TGTGCCAGCAGCCCCCGCCGGACAGGGAGAGACACTGAAGCTTTCTTT
CASSPRRTGRDTEAFF
>.|TRBV5-8|.|TRBJ2-3
TGTGCCAGCAGCTTGGGAATAGGGAAGACGCAGTATTTT
CASSLGIGKTQYF
>.|TRBV6-5|.|TRBJ2-1
TGTGCCAGCTCCCGAGGAACGGTAACAAATGAGCAGTTCTTC
CASSRGTVTNEQFF
>.|TRBV20-1|TRBD1|TRBJ1-1
TGCAGTGCCATATACAGGGGTGAAGCTTTCTTT
CSAIYRGEAFF
>few|TRBV30|.|TRBJ1-1
TGTGCCTGGAGGTTGACGGTTAACACTGAAGCTTTCTTT
CAWRLTVNTEAFF
>.|TRBV5-6|TRBD1|TRBJ2-7
TGTGCCAGCAGCTCCGGGACAGGGCTCTCCTACGAGCAGTACTTC
CASSSGTGLSYEQYF
>.|TRBV6-5|.|TRBJ2-1
TGTGCCAGCAGTTACGCAGCGGTCTCCTACAATGAGCAGTTCTTC
CASSYAAVSYNEQFF
>.|TRBV9|TRBD1|TRBJ1-2
TGTGCCAGCAGCTTAACCGGGACAGAATATGGCTACACCTTC
CASSLTGTEYGYTF
>.|TRBV4-2|TRBD2|TRBJ2-2
TGTGCCAGCACCCCCGGACTAGCCGTGAACACCGGGGAGCTGTTTTTT
CASTPGLAVNTGELFF
>.|TRBV7-2|TRBD1|TRBJ2-7
TGTGCCAGCAGCTTAGACCAGGGGGCTTACGAGCAGTACTTC
CASSLDQGAYEQYF
>.|TRBV5-4|.|TRBJ2-1
TGTGCCAGCAGCTGGGACGGGACCTCCTACAATGAGCAGTTCTTC
CASSWDGTSYNEQFF
>.|TRBV5-1|.|TRBJ1-3
TGCGCCAGCAGCTTGCAGGGCCCAGATAACACCATATATTTT
CASSLQGPDNTIYF
>.|TRBV6-1|.|TRBJ1-1
TGTGCCAGCAGCATTGACTCTTTGAACACTGAAGCTTTCTTT
CASSIDSLNTEAFF
>.|TRBV6-5|TRBD1|TRBJ1-1
TGTGCCAGCAGTCGGGACAGGGTTGCCCCTGAAGCTTTCTTT
CASSRDRVAPEAFF
>.|TRBV29-1|TRBD1|TRBJ2-2
TGCAGCGTTGAAGATAGGACAGGGGTGAACACCGGGGAGCTGTTTTTT
CSVEDRTGVNTGELFF
>.|TRBV6-1|.|TRBJ1-5
TGTGCCACCTATGAGGGCAATCAGCCCCAGCATTTT
CATYEGNQPQHF
>once|TRBV10-3|.|TRBJ2-7
TGTGCCATCAGTCCCCAACAGTACGAGCAGTACTTC
CAISPQQYEQYF
>.|TRBV5-1|TRBD1|TRBJ2-7
TGCGCCAGCAGCCGGAAACTACCCCGGGACAGGACCTACGAGCAGTACTTC
CASSRKLPRDRTYEQYF
>.|TRBV5-1|.|TRBJ2-7
TGCGCCAGCAGCCCCGATCAGAGTTACGAGCAGTACTTC
CASSPDQSYEQYF
>.|TRBV28|.|TRBJ1-1
TGTGCCAGCAGCGGCGGAGGGGGGGTGTCCATGAACACTGAAGCTTTCTTT
CASSGGGGVSMNTEAFF
>.|TRBV5-1|.|TRBJ2-5
TGCGCCAGCAACCCTGTAGGCAGAGGCCAAGAGACCCAGTACTTC
CASNPVGRGQETQYF
>.|TRBV27|.|TRBJ1-5
TGTGCCAGCAGTTTATTCGGGACGGGCAATCAGCCCCAGCATTTT
CASSLFGTGNQPQHF
>.|TRBV18|.|TRBJ2-7
TGTGCCAGCTCACCACAGTCCGGGGCCAGCTACGAGCAGTACTTC
CASSPQSGASYEQYF
>.|TRBV6-5|TRBD2|TRBJ2-7
TGTGCCAGCAGCCCTGCCGGGGGGGACTACGAGCAGTACTTC
CASSPAGGDYEQYF
>once|TRBV19|TRBD1|TRBJ2-5
TGTGCCAGTAGTACTCGACAGGGTAGGGAGACCCAGTACTTC
CASSTRQGRETQYF
>.|TRBV11-2|.|TRBJ1-1
TGTGCCAGCAGTTCGGTCGGGGCTTTCTTT
CASSSVGAFF
>.|TRBV7-3|TRBD2|TRBJ2-2
TGTGCCAGCAGCTTTACAGCGGGAGCTGTCACCGGGGAGCTGTTTTTT
CASSFTAGAVTGELFF
>.|TRBV6-5|TRBD2|TRBJ2-3
TGTGCCAGCAGTGTTATAGCGGGGGGCACAGATACGCAGTATTTT
CASSVIAGGTDTQYF
>.|TRBV28|.|TRBJ1-6
TGTGCCAGCACCAAAGTGGGACACCACTATAATTCACCCCTCCACTTT
CASTKVGHHYNSPLHF
>.|TRBV4-2|.|TRBJ2-7
TGTGCCAGCAGCCAAGGAGGGGAGAGAAACGAGCAGTACTTC
CASSQGGERNEQYF
>.|TRBV6-1|TRBD1|TRBJ2-7
TGTGCCAGCAGTGCCACCGGGACAGTTTCCTACGAGCAGTACTTC
CASSATGTVSYEQYF
>.|TRBV19|.|TRBJ2-6
TGTGCCAGTAGTCCGCGGACAGTGCCGACTGGGGCCAACGTCCTGACTTTC
CASSPRTVPTGANVLTF